A single sample is the source of the 21 T cell receptor beta chains below, sequenced in a study of control samples from healthy donors and cancer patients. Clones were read by immunoSEQ multiplex PCR, and TCRdb kept only the in-frame ones, dropping some. The table has roughly 73,000 clones, 80% to 95% seen once. Sequenced input: blood. The origin of the receptors is a woman aged 60-75 years in good health.

The rearrangement joins TRBV5-1 to TRBJ2-3; 10 bases are shared with TRBD1. Germline V gives CDR1 SGHRS, CDR2 YFSETQ. CDR3 length: 15 amino acids. V lost 6 bases to trimming and J lost 1 base; unmatched junction nucleotides: 5. The CDR3 nucleotides read TGCGCCAGCAACATAGGACAGGGGGGCACAGATACGCAGTATTTT. It specifies CASNIGQGGTDTQYF.

The V and J genes are TRBV11-1 and TRBJ2-3; the D gene is possibly TRBD2 (5 bases). The CDR3 has 14 amino acids. The V and J ends lost 4 bases and 3 bases respectively, with 11 bases between them. CDR1 is SGHAT, CDR2 FQDESV, per germline (reference sequence). In nucleotides, the CDR3 is TGTGCCAGCAGCTCCGGCAGAGGGACAGATACGCAGTATTTT. This encodes CASSSGRGTDTQYF.

This chain connects TRBV10-3 to TRBJ2-1; no definite D call. Germline V CDR1 and CDR2: ENHRY, SYGVKD. V was shortened by 2 bases and J by 5 bases, with 13 bases between the two germline ends. The CDR3 sequence is 15 residues long. CDR3: CAISEPNRGNNEQFF. DNA of the CDR3: TGTGCCATCAGTGAGCCGAACAGAGGAAACAATGAGCAGTTCTTC.

This chain links TRBV4-2 with TRBJ1-1, with unresolved D. This CDR3 comprises 15 residues. Germline CDR1 LGHNA, CDR2 YNFKEQ. Trimming stripped 5 bases from V and 7 bases from J, with 20 bases between. CDR3 sequence: CASSKNLLPESEAFF. The CDR3 bases are TGTGCCAGCAGCAAGAACTTACTACCCGAGAGTGAAGCTTTCTTT.

This clone has more than one count but fewer than ten. This CDR3 is CASRTPGLGTNEQFF. The CDR3 nucleotides read TGTGCCAGTAGGACCCCGGGACTAGGAACGAATGAGCAGTTCTTC. The chain carries TRBV19 and TRBJ2-1, with 8 bases aligning to TRBD2. The CDR3 is made up of 15 amino acids. V was pared by 6 bases and J by 7 bases, with 11 bases of the junction left unmatched. The germline V gene encodes CDR1 LNHDA and CDR2 SQIVND (reference sequence).

The V gene is TRBV19, the J gene TRBJ1-5, with TRBD1 matching 10 bases. The V gene's germline CDR1 is LNHDA and CDR2 SQIVND (reference sequence). There are 15 residues in the CDR3. V trimming: 3 bases; J trimming: 2 bases; junction bases outside the gene matches: 1. CDR3 loop: CASSMTGGGNQPQHF. The CDR3 nucleotides are TGTGCCAGTAGTATGACAGGGGGCGGCAATCAGCCCCAGCATTTT.

The chain combines TRBV10-1 with TRBJ2-1, with 14 bases aligning to TRBD2. Trimming at V came to 6 bases and at J to 8 bases, leaving 6 bases not matched to a gene. This CDR3 comprises 15 residues. CDR1 and CDR2 from the germline V gene are WNHNN and SYGVQD (reference sequence). The CDR3 reads CASSTGTSGSHEQFF. In DNA, the CDR3 is TGCGCCAGCAGCACCGGGACTAGCGGGAGCCATGAGCAGTTCTTC.

This rearrangement joins TRBV6-5 to TRBJ2-1, with a weak D call TRBD1 (6 bases). Germline loops: CDR1 MNHEY, CDR2 SVGAGI. The CDR3 runs to 14 residues. Trimming took 6 bases from V and 2 from J, leaving 11 bases between them. The CDR3 region has the DNA TGTGCCAGCAGCAGGGGAACTACCTACAATGAGCAGTTCTTC. Amino acid sequence: CASSRGTTYNEQFF.

This clone ranks as medium-sized. The V gene is TRBV19, the J gene TRBJ2-7, with TRBD2 matching 7 bases. Per germline, CDR1 LNHDA and CDR2 SQIVND (reference sequence). This CDR3 has 15 amino acids. V shed 3 bases and J 0 bases; nucleotides not matched to a gene: 5. DNA of the CDR3: TGTGCCAGTAGTATCTCTCTAGCGGCCTCCTACGAGCAGTACTTC. Its protein is CASSISLAASYEQYF.

V gene TRBV28 combines with J gene TRBJ1-1; the match to TRBD1 covers 7 bases. V lost 6 bases and J lost 11; bases outside the gene matches: 9. Germline V gene data show CDR1 as MDHEN and CDR2 as SYDVKM. This CDR3 has 12 amino acids. The CDR3 loop is CASSQTGYLAFF. The CDR3 DNA is TGTGCCAGCAGCCAGACAGGGTATTTGGCTTTCTTT.

The CDR3 sequence is CASSDSTGTNQPQHF. In DNA, the CDR3 is TGTGCCAGCAGTGACTCGACAGGGACCAATCAGCCCCAGCATTTT. The chain combines TRBV2 with TRBJ1-5, with 7 bases fitting TRBD1. This CDR3 has 15 residues. CDR1 and CDR2 (germline): SNHLY, FYNNEI. Trimming removed 3 bases from V and 3 bases from J; junction bases left unmatched: 5.

The J gene is TRBJ1-2, the V gene TRBV29-1; D is perhaps TRBD1 (5 bases). Trimming shortened V by 3 bases and J by 4 bases, and 12 bases separated the two germline ends. Germline V CDR1 and CDR2: SQVTM, ANQGSEA. CDR3 length: 13 residues. The CDR3, as DNA: TGCAGCGTTGATGGCCCAGGGATCTATGGCTACACCTTC. This translates into CSVDGPGIYGYTF.

V gene TRBV2 combines with J gene TRBJ2-1; 8 positions match TRBD1. The CDR3 is made up of 15 amino acids. Trimming at V came to 6 bases and at J to 1 base, leaving 5 bases not matched to a gene. The germline V gene encodes CDR1 SNHLY and CDR2 FYNNEI. Here the CDR3 reads CASRSRDRSYNEQFF. The DNA of the CDR3 is TGTGCCAGCAGGAGCCGGGACAGGTCCTACAATGAGCAGTTCTTC.

The rearrangement uses TRBV19 and TRBJ2-5, with TRBD1 as a possible D gene (5 bases). The CDR3 covers 12 residues. Trimming took off 6 bases at V and 3 bases at J, with 8 bases between the two ends. In germline, CDR1 is LNHDA, CDR2 SQIVND (reference sequence). CDR3 DNA sequence: TGTGCCAGTAGGTCAGGGAAAGAGACCCAGTACTTC. Its protein product is CASRSGKETQYF.

V gene TRBV9 combines with J gene TRBJ1-3; D is undetermined. In germline, CDR1 is SGDLS, CDR2 YYNGEE. This CDR3 is 13 amino acids long. The V end was cut by 4 bases, the J end by 3 bases, with 8 bases between. CDR3 in DNA: TGTGCCAGCAGCCCAGGATTTGGAAACACCATATATTTT. It is translated as CASSPGFGNTIYF.

The gene calls are TRBV19 and TRBJ1-4; 7 nucleotides match TRBD1. Germline lookup yields CDR1 LNHDA and CDR2 SQIVND (reference sequence). V lost 5 bases to trimming and J lost 5 bases; unmatched junction nucleotides: 5. The CDR3 is made up of 14 amino acids. CDR3 amino acids: CASSPTGRNEKLFF. Here the CDR3 DNA reads TGTGCCAGTAGTCCGACAGGGAGGAATGAAAAACTGTTTTTT.

This sequence joins TRBV28 and TRBJ2-3, with TRBD2 identical over 13 bases. This CDR3 is built from 17 residues. The germline gives CDR1 MDHEN, CDR2 SYDVKM. V dropped 1 base and J dropped 4; count of bases not matched to a gene: 5. The DNA for the CDR3 is TGTGCCAGCAGTTTATCTGTGGGACTAGCGGGGCCAGATACGCAGTATTTT. Translating gives CASSLSVGLAGPDTQYF. Drawing the rest from reference TRBV28 and TRBJ2-3, the complete variable domain is DVKVTQSSRYLVKRTGEKVFLECVQDMDHENMFWYRQDPGLGLRLIYFSYDVKMKEKGDIPEGYSVSREKKERFSLILESASTNQTSMYLCASSLSVGLAGPDTQYFGPGTRLTVL.

This chain joins TRBV7-9 and TRBJ1-5, with D possibly TRBD1 on 5 matching bases. V dropped 1 base and J dropped 0 bases, with 13 bases sitting between them. The CDR3 has 17 amino acids. CDR1 is SEHNR, CDR2 FQNEAQ, per germline (reference sequence). The CDR3 spells CASSLDTGGVSNQPQHF. The CDR3, as DNA: TGTGCCAGCAGCTTAGACACAGGAGGGGTTAGCAATCAGCCCCAGCATTTT.

The V gene is TRBV6-5, the J gene TRBJ1-4; tentative D call: TRBD1 (6 bases). CDR3 length: 14 amino acids. Trimming took 7 bases from V and 6 from J, leaving 15 bases between them. Germline CDR1 and CDR2: MNHEY and SVGAGI. Here the CDR3 DNA reads TGTGCCAGCACCCGGGGGCTATACGATGAAAAACTGTTTTTT. Its protein product is CASTRGLYDEKLFF.

The chain joins TRBV9 to TRBJ1-1; 9 nucleotides line up with TRBD1. Germline assignment: CDR1 SGDLS and CDR2 YYNGEE. Trimming at V came to 0 bases and at J to 5 bases, leaving 2 bases not matched to a gene. The CDR3 contains 14 residues. Here the CDR3 reads CASSVGDRETEAFF. The CDR3 bases are TGTGCCAGCAGCGTAGGGGACAGGGAGACTGAAGCTTTCTTT.

The rearrangement joins TRBV2 to TRBJ2-7, with 14 bases that match TRBD2. CDR1 and CDR2 (germline): SNHLY, FYNNEI. Unmatched junction bases numbered 6, after V lost 5 bases and J lost 9 bases. This CDR3 spans 14 amino acids. CDR3 nucleotides: TGTGCCAGCAGTCCGGGACTAGCGGGAGTGCGGCAGTACTTC. Its protein product is CASSPGLAGVRQYF.